Shown below are 10 T cell receptor beta chains from a single sample sequenced in a study of blood T cell repertoires in COVID-19. Repertoires were generated with immunoSEQ multiplex PCR, while TCRdb's copy carries only in-frame clones and drops some. The data contain roughly 66,000 clones, roughly nine tenths of them singletons. The sequenced material came from peripheral blood. The receptor set was obtained from a human donor in a cohort sampled during active COVID-19.

This rearrangement joins TRBV7-2 to TRBJ2-7, with D possibly TRBD1 on 6 matching bases. V lost 2 bases and J lost 1, with 9 bases in between. Germline V gene lookup returns CDR1 SGHTA and CDR2 FQGNSA. The CDR3 consists of 14 residues. This CDR3 is CASSLQGSSYEQYF. CDR3 coding DNA: TGTGCCAGCAGCTTACAGGGGTCTTCCTACGAGCAGTACTTC.

This chain links TRBV14 with TRBJ2-5; 13 bases align to TRBD2. The germline CDR1 and CDR2 sequences are SGHDN and FVKESK. J lost 2 bases, V lost 5 bases, and 5 bases had no gene match. The CDR3 is 16 residues long. The CDR3 DNA sequence: TGTGCCAGCAGCAGAGGACTAGCGGGAGTTCAAGAGACCCAGTACTTC. As protein: CASSRGLAGVQETQYF. Full variable domain (outside the CDR3, taken from reference TRBV14 and TRBJ2-5): EAGVTQFPSHSVIEKGQTVTLRCDPISGHDNLYWYRRVMGKEIKFLLHFVKESKQDESGMPNNRFLAERTGGTYSTLKVQPAELEDSGVYFCASSRGLAGVQETQYFGPGTRLLVL.

This clone was seen once. The chain links TRBV7-2 to TRBJ1-5, with 8 nucleotides matching TRBD1. CDR1 is SGHTA and CDR2 is FQGNSA in the germline V gene. V gave up 5 bases and J gave up 7 bases; unmatched junction bases: 4. CDR3 length: 13 residues. Here the CDR3 reads CASSGQGEQPQHF. CDR3 coding DNA: TGTGCCAGCAGCGGACAGGGTGAACAGCCCCAGCATTTT.

This clone was detected only once. This chain uses TRBV3-1 (or the pseudogene TRBV3-2) with TRBJ1-2; possibly TRBD1 for D (5 bases). The CDR3 is made up of 14 amino acids. Germline V gives CDR1 LGHDT, CDR2 YNNKEL (reference sequence). Trimming left V 0 bases short and J 7 bases short, with 12 bases between. CDR3 in DNA: TGTGCCAGCAGCCAAGATATGGGGGGGTCTGGCTACACCTTC. Translated: CASSQDMGGSGYTF.

This chain links TRBV7-2 with TRBJ2-1; D gene uncertain. This CDR3 is 15 amino acids long. In germline, CDR1 is SGHTA, CDR2 FQGNSA. With 1 base removed from V and 3 bases from J, the gap between germline ends came to 10 bases. This CDR3 reads CASSLDSQDYNEQFF. In DNA form, the CDR3 reads TGTGCCAGCAGCTTAGATAGCCAAGACTACAATGAGCAGTTCTTC.

The gene calls are TRBV27 and TRBJ2-5; 16 nucleotides line up with TRBD2. J gave up 3 bases and V 6 bases, and 7 bases lay outside the gene matches. The germline CDR1 and CDR2 sequences are MNHEY and SMNVEV (reference sequence). The CDR3 is 17 amino acids. CDR3 nucleotide sequence: TGTGCCAGCAGGGAACAGGGACTAGCGGGGGGGAAAGAGACCCAGTACTTC. Translation: CASREQGLAGGKETQYF.

Only one count was recorded for this clone. The chain joins TRBV7-6 to TRBJ2-1, with D possibly being TRBD1 (5 bases). This CDR3 has 16 amino acids. V lost 1 base and J 3 bases, leaving 13 bases between the germline ends. The germline gives CDR1 SGHVS, CDR2 FNYEAQ. The CDR3 nucleotides are TGTGCCAGCAGCTTAGGGGGCGCCTCCCTCTACAATGAGCAGTTCTTC. Protein product: CASSLGGASLYNEQFF.

This clone is a singleton in its sample. As DNA, the CDR3 is TGTGCCACAAGACAGGTAAACACTGAAGCTTTCTTT. This gives the protein CATRQVNTEAFF. The genes are TRBV12-3 or TRBV12-4 and TRBJ1-1; TRBD1 is a possible D gene (6 bases). The V end lost 10 bases, the J end lost 2 bases, and 11 bases lay between the germline ends. The CDR3 spans 12 residues.

The J gene is TRBJ1-1, the V gene TRBV2; D remains ambiguous. This CDR3 has 14 residues. CDR1 is SNHLY and CDR2 is FYNNEI in the germline V gene. The V end was cut by 6 bases, the J end by 0 bases, with 11 bases between. In DNA form, the CDR3 reads TGTGCCAGCAGCTTGATGGCCATGAACACTGAAGCTTTCTTT. Its translation: CASSLMAMNTEAFF.

This chain uses TRBV4-2 with TRBJ2-7; 7 bases are a match to TRBD1. CDR3 size: 16 residues. V was clipped by 2 bases and J by 1 base; unmatched bases: 8. The V gene's germline CDR1 is LGHNA and CDR2 YNFKEQ. CDR3 in DNA: TGTGCCAGCAGCCAAAACACAGGGGAGCCTTCCTACGAGCAGTACTTC. Translated: CASSQNTGEPSYEQYF.